This section outlines one T cell receptor beta chain sequence together with its context. Its antigen is as yet unknown. The source of the sample is a study of shared clonotypes between healthy human individuals. Study-level results: Having only a few donors restricted how much genetic and exposure-history diversity was captured.

The CDR3 runs to 16 residues. CDR1 and CDR2 (germline): MGHRA, YSYEKL. With 1 base clipped from V and 1 base from J, the junction kept 7 bases outside the gene matches. The data were produced by immunoSEQ multiplex PCR, yet TCRdb's version contains in-frame clones alone and is incomplete. This table holds some 1.5 million clones, roughly 96% found once. The chain links TRBV4-1 to TRBJ2-7, with 7 bases aligning to TRBD1. The sequence was collected from a man aged 25-45 years in good health. Sequencing input: naive CD4+ T cells sorted from blood. The subset was: CD45RA+ positively selected. The CDR3 is CASSQVLDRESYEQYF. For the CDR3, the DNA is TGCGCCAGCAGCCAAGTATTAGACAGGGAGTCCTACGAGCAGTACTTC.